The T cell receptor (beta chain) described here comes from a study of vaccination and CD4 T cells after COVID-19. For the study at large: At a median about 99 days (range 35 to 161) after diagnosis, post-COVID samples were drawn.

Cultured CD4+ T cell DNA was sequenced using the Oncomine TCR Beta short-read assay. Using the QIAamp micro DNA kit, genomic DNA was extracted from the CD4+ T cells that had been cultured. Each CDR3 protein is one row after TCRdb ran MiXCR on the PCR reads. The sample consists of 17,000 or so distinct CDR3 sequences, roughly 55% of them appearing once. About this clonotype: Its antigen is as yet unknown.

The sample's treatment: roughly 10-day PBMC culture with coronavirus spike peptide pools or control peptides (ViraFEST assay). Every positive PCR date fell between March and December 2020, earlier than the US Alpha, Beta and Delta variants. This TCR was sampled from a human donor who had recovered from COVID-19. Sequencing used CD4+ T cells from blood, cultured in vitro.

The CDR3 is CASSRGGANSPLHF. In DNA, the CDR3 is TGTGCCAGCAGCCGCGGGGGAGCTAATTCACCCCTCCACTTT. This chain connects TRBV11-3 to TRBJ1-6; possibly TRBD1 for D (5 bases). Germline V gene sequence: CDR1 SGHNT, CDR2 YENEEA. Between the trimmed V and J ends, which lost 5 bases and 6 bases, there was a span of 11 bases. This CDR3 spans 14 amino acids. The full variable domain, completed using reference TRBV11-3 and TRBJ1-6, is EAGVVQSPRYKIIEKKQPVAFWCNPISGHNTLYWYLQNLGQGPELLIRYENEEAVDDSQLPKDRFSAERLKGVDSTLKIQPAELGDSAVYLCASSRGGANSPLHFGNGTRLTVT.